The T cell receptor beta chain under discussion was sequenced for a study of blood T cell repertoires in COVID-19. Study summary: Donors in the United States, Italy and Spain gave samples during acute or convalescent COVID-19.

Assay: immunoSEQ multiplex PCR; the TCRdb copy retains only in-frame clones and omits some. Of 150,000 to 200,000 clones in the sample, approximately 80% were seen once. Membership in each cohort depended on participant-reported clinical history. Symptom resolution, clearance, or two negative PCRs marked the recovered donors of Cohort 3. V lost 1 base, J lost 3 bases, and 9 bases stayed unmatched. The CDR3 consists of 18 residues. Per the germline V gene, CDR1 is MGHRA and CDR2 is YSYEKL. The origin of this receptor is a woman aged 55-70 years who had recovered from COVID-19. The sequencing sample was made of PBMCs or T cells enriched from blood (not recorded which). This chain connects TRBV4-1 to TRBJ2-6, with 7 positions matching TRBD1. The CDR3 region has the DNA TGCGCCAGCAGCCAAGGAAGTAACAGGGGATATGGGGCCAACGTCCTGACTTTC. This gives the protein CASSQGSNRGYGANVLTF.